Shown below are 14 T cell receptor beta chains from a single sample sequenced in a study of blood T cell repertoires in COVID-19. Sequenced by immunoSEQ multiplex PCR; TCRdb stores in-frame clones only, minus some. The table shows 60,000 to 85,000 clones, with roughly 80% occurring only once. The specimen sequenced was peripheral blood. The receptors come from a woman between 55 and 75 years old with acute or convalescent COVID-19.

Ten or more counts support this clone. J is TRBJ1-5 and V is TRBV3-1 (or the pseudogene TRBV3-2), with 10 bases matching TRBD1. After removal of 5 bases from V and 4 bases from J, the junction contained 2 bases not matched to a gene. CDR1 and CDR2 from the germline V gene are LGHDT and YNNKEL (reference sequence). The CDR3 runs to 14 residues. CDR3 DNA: TGTGCCAGCAGCACGGGACAGGGGAATCAGCCCCAGCATTTT. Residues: CASSTGQGNQPQHF.

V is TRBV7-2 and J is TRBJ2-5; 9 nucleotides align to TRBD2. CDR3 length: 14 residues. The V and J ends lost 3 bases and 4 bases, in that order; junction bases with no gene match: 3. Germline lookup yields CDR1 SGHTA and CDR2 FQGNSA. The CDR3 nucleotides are TGTGCCAGCAGCTTCGCGGGGGGGCGAGAGACCCAGTACTTC. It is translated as CASSFAGGRETQYF.

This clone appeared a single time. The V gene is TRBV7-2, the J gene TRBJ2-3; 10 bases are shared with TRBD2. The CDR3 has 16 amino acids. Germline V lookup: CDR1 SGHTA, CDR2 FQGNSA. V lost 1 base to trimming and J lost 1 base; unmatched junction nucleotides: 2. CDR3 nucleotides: TGTGCCAGCAGCTTAGGGCTAGCGGGGGGCACAGATACGCAGTATTTT. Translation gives CASSLGLAGGTDTQYF.

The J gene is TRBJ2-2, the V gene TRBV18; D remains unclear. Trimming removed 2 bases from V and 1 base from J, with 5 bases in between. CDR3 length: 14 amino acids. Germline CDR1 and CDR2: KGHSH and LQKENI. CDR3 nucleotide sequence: TGTGCCAGCTCACCAATTATGAACACCGGGGAGCTGTTTTTT. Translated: CASSPIMNTGELFF.

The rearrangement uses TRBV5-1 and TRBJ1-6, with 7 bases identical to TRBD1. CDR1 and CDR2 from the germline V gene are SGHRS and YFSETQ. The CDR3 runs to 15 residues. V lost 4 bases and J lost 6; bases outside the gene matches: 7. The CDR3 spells CASSLRQGSNSPLHF. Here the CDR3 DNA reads TGCGCCAGCAGCCTGAGACAGGGTTCTAATTCACCCCTCCACTTT.

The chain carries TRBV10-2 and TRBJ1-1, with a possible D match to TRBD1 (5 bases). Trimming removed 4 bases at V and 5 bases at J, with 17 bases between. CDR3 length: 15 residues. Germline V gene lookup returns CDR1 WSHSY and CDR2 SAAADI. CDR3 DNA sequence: TGCGCCAGCAGTGGTGCGTCGGGGGATTGGACTGAAGCTTTCTTT. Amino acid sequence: CASSGASGDWTEAFF.

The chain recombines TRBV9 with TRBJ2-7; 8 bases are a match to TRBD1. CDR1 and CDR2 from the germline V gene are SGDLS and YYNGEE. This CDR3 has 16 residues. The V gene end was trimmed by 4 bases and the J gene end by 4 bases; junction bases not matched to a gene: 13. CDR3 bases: TGTGCCAGCAGCTATCTTCCAGGGGGCCCCCAATACGAGCAGTACTTC. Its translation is CASSYLPGGPQYEQYF.

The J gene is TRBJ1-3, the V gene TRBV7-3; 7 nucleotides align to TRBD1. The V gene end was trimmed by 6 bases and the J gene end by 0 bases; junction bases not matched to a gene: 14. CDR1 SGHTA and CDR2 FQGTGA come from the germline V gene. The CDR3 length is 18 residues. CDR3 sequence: CASRSVRGRRPSGNTIYF. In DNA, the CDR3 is TGTGCCAGCAGATCCGTCAGGGGGAGACGTCCCTCTGGAAACACCATATATTTT.

This CDR3 is CASSWDSQSVYGYTF. The DNA for the CDR3 is TGTGCCAGCAGTTGGGACAGCCAGTCTGTATATGGCTACACCTTC. This chain connects TRBV2 to TRBJ1-2; 7 bases are a match to TRBD1. The CDR3 runs to 15 residues. Germline CDR1 is SNHLY and CDR2 is FYNNEI. J gave up 5 bases and V 5 bases, and 11 bases lay outside the gene matches.

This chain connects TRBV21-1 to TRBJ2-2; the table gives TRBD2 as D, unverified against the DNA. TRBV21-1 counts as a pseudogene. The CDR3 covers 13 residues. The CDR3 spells CASSTKSSGELFF. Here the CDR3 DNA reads TGTGCCAGCAGCACTAAGTCTTCCGGGGAGCTGTTTTTT.

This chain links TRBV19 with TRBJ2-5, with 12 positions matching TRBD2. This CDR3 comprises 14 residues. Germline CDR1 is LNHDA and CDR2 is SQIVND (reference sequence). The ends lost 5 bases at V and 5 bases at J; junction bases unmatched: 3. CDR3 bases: TGTGCCAGTAGTCCCGGACTAGCGGGGGAGACCCAGTACTTC. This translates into CASSPGLAGETQYF. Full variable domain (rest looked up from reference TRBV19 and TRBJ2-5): DGGITQSPKYLFRKEGQNVTLSCEQNLNHDAMYWYRQDPGQGLRLIYYSQIVNDFQKGDIAEGYSVSREKKESFPLTVTSAQKNPTAFYLCASSPGLAGETQYFGPGTRLLVL.

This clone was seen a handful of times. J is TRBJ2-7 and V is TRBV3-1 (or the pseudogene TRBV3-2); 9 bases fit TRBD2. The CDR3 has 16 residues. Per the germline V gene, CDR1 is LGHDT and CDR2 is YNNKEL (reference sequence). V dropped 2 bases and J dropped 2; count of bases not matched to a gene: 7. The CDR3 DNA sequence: TGTGCCAGCAGCCAATGGAGCGGGGGGTCGACCTACGAGCAGTACTTC. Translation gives CASSQWSGGSTYEQYF.

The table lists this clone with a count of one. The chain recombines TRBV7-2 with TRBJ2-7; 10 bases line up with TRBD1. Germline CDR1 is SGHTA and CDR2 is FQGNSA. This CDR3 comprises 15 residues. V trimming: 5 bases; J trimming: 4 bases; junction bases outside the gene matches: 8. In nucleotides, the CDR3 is TGTGCCAGCAGCCTGACCTCGGGACAGGGGTACGAGCAGTACTTC. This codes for CASSLTSGQGYEQYF. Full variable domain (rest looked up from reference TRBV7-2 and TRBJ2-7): GAGVSQSPSNKVTEKGKDVELRCDPISGHTALYWYRQSLGQGLEFLIYFQGNSAPDKSGLPSDRFSAERTGGSVSTLTIQRTQQEDSAVYLCASSLTSGQGYEQYFGPGTRLTVT.

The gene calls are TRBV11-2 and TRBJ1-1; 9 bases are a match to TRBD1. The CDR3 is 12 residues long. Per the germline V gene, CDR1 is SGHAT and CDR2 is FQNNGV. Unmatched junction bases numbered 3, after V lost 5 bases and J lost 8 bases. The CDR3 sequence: CASSVGQGEAFF. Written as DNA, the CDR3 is TGTGCCAGCAGCGTAGGACAGGGGGAAGCTTTCTTT. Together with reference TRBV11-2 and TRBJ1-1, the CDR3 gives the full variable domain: EAGVAQSPRYKIIEKRQSVAFWCNPISGHATLYWYQQILGQGPKLLIQFQNNGVVDDSQLPKDRFSAERLKGVDSTLKIQPAKLEDSAVYLCASSVGQGEAFFGQGTRLTVV.